This passage covers 17 T cell receptor beta chains from one sample sequenced in a study of patients and donors after allogeneic stem cell transplantation. TCRdb re-derived calls from the RT-PCR reads in MiXCR, one entry per CDR3 protein. The profile shows about a million distinct CDR3 sequences, approximately 19% of them singletons. The sequenced sample was blood, either unsorted or a sorted T cell fraction (not recorded which). These receptors all come from a human donor who was either an allogeneic HSCT recipient or a stem cell or donor lymphocyte infusion donor (not recorded which). It is not recorded whose cells these are; they may come from a transplant donor.

This clonotype was recorded a few times. The chain uses TRBV7-9 and TRBJ2-3; tentative D call: TRBD1 (6 bases). V lost 4 bases and J 2 bases, leaving 13 bases between the germline ends. The CDR3 loop spans 15 amino acids. Germline V lookup: CDR1 SEHNR, CDR2 FQNEAQ (reference sequence). CDR3 protein: CASSSRRTVTDTQYF. Here the CDR3 DNA reads TGTGCCAGCAGCTCACGAAGGACAGTCACAGATACGCAGTATTTT.

The genes are TRBV6-2 or TRBV6-3 and TRBJ2-7, with 7 bases that match TRBD1. J was trimmed by 2 bases and V by 6 bases; bases with no gene match: 10. This CDR3 spans 15 amino acids. From germline, CDR1 is MNHEY and CDR2 SVGEGT. The chain's CDR3 is CASRKGDRRTYEQYF. The CDR3 DNA is TGTGCCAGCAGGAAGGGGGACAGAAGGACCTACGAGCAGTACTTC.

At least ten counts were recorded for this clonotype. Here the CDR3 DNA reads TGCGCCAGCAGCTTGGGACAGGGCGATGAGCAGTTCTTC. Protein sequence: CASSLGQGDEQFF. The chain is built from TRBV5-1 and TRBJ2-1, with TRBD1 identical over 7 bases. With 0 bases clipped from V and 8 bases from J, the junction kept 2 bases outside the gene matches. The CDR3 totals 13 residues. CDR1 and CDR2 (germline): SGHRS, YFSETQ.

Ten or more counts support this clonotype. The rearrangement links TRBV20-1 to TRBJ1-1; 8 bases line up with TRBD1. Trimming removed 3 bases from V and 3 bases from J; junction bases left unmatched: 0. Germline CDR1 and CDR2: DFQATT and SNEGSKA (reference sequence). The CDR3 is 12 residues long. Here the CDR3 reads CSARTGDTEAFF. The CDR3 region has the DNA TGCAGTGCTAGGACAGGGGACACTGAAGCTTTCTTT.

The chain is built from TRBV24-1 and TRBJ1-4, with no clear D. This CDR3 is 17 amino acids long. V shed 4 bases and J shed 8 bases, with 22 bases lying between them. Germline-derived CDR1 and CDR2 are KGHDR and SFDVKD. CDR3 in amino acids: CATSDENISRRLEKLFF. CDR3 DNA sequence: TGTGCCACCAGTGACGAGAATATCAGCCGCCGTTTGGAAAAACTGTTTTTT.

This clonotype was counted between two and nine times. The gene calls are TRBV14 and TRBJ2-1; D is unresolved. The germline V gene has CDR1 SGHDN and CDR2 FVKESK. V was trimmed by 0 bases and J by 10 bases, leaving 10 bases between them. CDR3 length equals 13 residues. The DNA for the CDR3 is TGTGCCAGCAGCCAAGAGCCCCGGGTCGAGCAGTTCTTC. Residues: CASSQEPRVEQFF.

This clonotype occurred a few times. The V gene is TRBV6-1, the J gene TRBJ2-1, with TRBD2 matching 10 bases. Germline V CDR1 and CDR2: MNHNS, SASEGT. There are 15 residues in the CDR3. The V gene end was trimmed by 6 bases and the J gene end by 4 bases; junction bases not matched to a gene: 6. For the CDR3, the DNA is TGTGCCAGCAGGCCCGGGACTAGCGAGTACAATGAGCAGTTCTTC. It encodes CASRPGTSEYNEQFF.

This clonotype was recorded many times. The chain couples TRBV25-1 to TRBJ2-1, with D possibly being TRBD1 (6 bases). Trimming stripped 4 bases from V and 2 bases from J, with 9 bases between. CDR1 MGHDK and CDR2 SYGVNS come from the germline V gene. CDR3 length: 14 residues. The chain's CDR3 is CASSVQGTYNEQFF. The CDR3 DNA is TGTGCCAGCAGTGTACAGGGCACCTACAATGAGCAGTTCTTC.

The V call is TRBV15, the J call TRBJ1-5; tentative D call: TRBD1 (6 bases). Germline lookup yields CDR1 LNHNV and CDR2 YYDKDF (reference sequence). This CDR3 has 15 amino acids. The ends were cut back, 2 bases at V and 6 bases at J, with 14 bases in the middle. The CDR3 here is CATSRHSGAGQPQHF. The CDR3, as DNA: TGTGCCACCAGCAGACATTCGGGGGCGGGTCAGCCCCAGCATTTT.

This clonotype was found a few times. V is TRBV29-1 and J is TRBJ1-1; D might be TRBD1 (5 bases). Per germline, CDR1 SQVTM and CDR2 ANQGSEA. The CDR3 sequence is 14 residues long. V was cut by 3 bases and J by 6 bases, with 17 bases left in between. The CDR3 loop reads CSVELVGRSPEAFF. The DNA of the CDR3 is TGCAGCGTTGAGTTGGTGGGGCGCAGCCCTGAAGCTTTCTTT.

This clonotype has a handful of counts. The V and J genes are TRBV15 and TRBJ2-5; 8 nucleotides match TRBD1. With 0 bases clipped from V and 6 bases from J, the junction kept 6 bases outside the gene matches. CDR1 LNHNV and CDR2 YYDKDF come from the germline V gene (reference sequence). There are 15 residues in the CDR3. The CDR3, as DNA: TGTGCCACCAGCAGAGAAACAGGGGGGATAAAGACCCAGTACTTC. Translated, it gives CATSRETGGIKTQYF.

This clonotype was seen a few times. The rearrangement uses TRBV6-1 and TRBJ2-7, with TRBD1 as a possible D gene (5 bases). This CDR3 spans 16 amino acids. Trimming took off 3 bases at V and 0 bases at J, with 15 bases between the two ends. CDR1 is MNHNS and CDR2 is SASEGT in the germline V gene. CDR3 region: CASSDYRTSRSYEQYF. The CDR3 region has the DNA TGTGCCAGCAGTGACTACCGGACAAGCCGCTCCTACGAGCAGTACTTC.

In this sample, this clonotype turned up a few times. The J gene is TRBJ2-6, the V gene TRBV20-1; D is unresolved. The CDR3 runs to 14 residues. The ends were cut back, 1 base at V and 0 bases at J, with 4 bases in the middle. Germline V gene lookup returns CDR1 DFQATT and CDR2 SNEGSKA (reference sequence). The CDR3, as DNA: TGCAGTGCTAGAGCCACCTCTGGGGCCAACGTCCTGACTTTC. This translates into CSARATSGANVLTF.

Only a few counts were recorded for this clonotype. The chain couples TRBV7-9 to TRBJ2-5; no clear D gene. There are 15 residues in the CDR3. V was trimmed by 2 bases and J by 1 base, leaving 11 bases between them. CDR1 and CDR2 from the germline V gene are SEHNR and FQNEAQ (reference sequence). CDR3 nucleotide sequence: TGTGCCAGCAGCTTAAGGGTGTCATCCCAAGAGACCCAGTACTTC. It codes for CASSLRVSSQETQYF.

V is TRBV25-1 and J is TRBJ2-1; 16 nucleotides match TRBD2. This CDR3 is 19 amino acids long. Trimming cost V 4 bases and J 0 bases; bases outside gene matches: 6. Germline V gene data show CDR1 as MGHDK and CDR2 as SYGVNS. The CDR3 sequence is CASSGGLAGGQGSYNEQFF. In DNA, the CDR3 is TGTGCCAGCAGTGGGGGACTAGCGGGAGGGCAAGGCTCCTACAATGAGCAGTTCTTC.

V usage is TRBV7-9 and J usage is TRBJ1-1, with D possibly matching TRBD1 (5 bases). Germline CDR1 reads SEHNR; CDR2 reads FQNEAQ (reference sequence). The CDR3 extends over 15 amino acids. The V end lost 3 bases, the J end lost 3 bases, and 14 bases lay between the germline ends. The CDR3 spells CASSFPGRVDTEAFF. CDR3 DNA sequence: TGTGCCAGCAGCTTTCCCGGCAGGGTCGACACTGAAGCTTTCTTT.

The V gene is TRBV20-1, the J gene TRBJ1-4, with unresolved D. The ends were cut back, 3 bases at V and 2 bases at J, with 13 bases in the middle. Germline loops: CDR1 DFQATT, CDR2 SNEGSKA (reference sequence). CDR3 length equals 15 residues. The CDR3 bases are TGCAGTGCTAGGGCGGGTTCTCGGACTAATGAAAAACTGTTTTTT. Its translation is CSARAGSRTNEKLFF.